What follows describes a single TCR beta chain. The antigen remains unidentified. Indicated time point: pretreatment peripheral blood. Urothelial carcinoma, locally advanced or metastatic, affected the patients. These data originate in a study of PD-L1 blockade in urothelial cancer. The wider study: Earlier, patients had received 0 to 3 chemotherapy regimens. Overall study results and limits: A below-median TCR clonality in blood before treatment predicted better survival. Expansion of tumor-associated blood clones at 3 weeks was greater in durable-benefit patients.

The method was immunoSEQ multiplex PCR; TCRdb's version includes in-frame clones alone and lacks a portion of them. Seen here are tens of thousands of clones, roughly four fifths observed once, and the top ten hold roughly 4%. The clonotype was recovered from a man aged 70-80 years with urothelial cancer. The sample consisted of PBMCs, taken around atezolizumab (anti-PD-L1) treatment.

The CDR3 spells CASSLAGASGTFFYEQYF. Here the CDR3 DNA reads TGTGCCAGCAGCTTAGCAGGGGCTAGCGGCACGTTCTTCTACGAGCAGTACTTC. This rearrangement joins TRBV7-2 to TRBJ2-7; 7 nucleotides match TRBD2. Germline loops: CDR1 SGHTA, CDR2 FQGNSA. The V and J ends lost 0 bases and 3 bases, in that order; junction bases with no gene match: 14. This CDR3 is 18 amino acids long.